Here is one T cell receptor beta chain with its context. The antigen is undetermined. Measured with immunoSEQ multiplex PCR; TCRdb has only the in-frame clones, and not every one. The sample lists under 20,000 clones, roughly four fifths occurring once. These data come from a study of PD-1 blockade in classical Hodgkin lymphoma. Whole-study findings and limits: Newly diagnosed patients had baseline TCR diversity that was reportedly lower than that of healthy donors. Possible causes of repertoire differences, disease activity or prior therapy, remain undefined.

Regarding time point: newly diagnosed, previously untreated cHL patient sample. Magnetic negative selection was used to purify CD4+ T cells from PBMCs that had been thawed. Comparator PBMCs were from newly diagnosed, untreated classical Hodgkin lymphoma. V dropped 2 bases and J dropped 1 base, with 14 bases sitting between them. The CDR3 sequence is 16 residues long. CDR1 is LNHDA, CDR2 SQIVND, per germline (reference sequence). The chain joins TRBV19 to TRBJ2-5, with a weak D call TRBD1 (7 bases). Material: CD4+ T cells from blood. This TCR came from a human donor with classical Hodgkin lymphoma. CDR3 DNA: TGTGCCAGTAGTATACACGGGGGACAGCTCCAAGAGACCCAGTACTTC. Amino acid sequence: CASSIHGGQLQETQYF. The variable domain in full, completed from reference TRBV19 and TRBJ2-5, reads DGGITQSPKYLFRKEGQNVTLSCEQNLNHDAMYWYRQDPGQGLRLIYYSQIVNDFQKGDIAEGYSVSREKKESFPLTVTSAQKNPTAFYLCASSIHGGQLQETQYFGPGTRLLVL.